This T cell receptor (beta chain) was sequenced for a study of response to subunit inactivated influenza vaccine. Study conclusions and caveats: Each seasonal influenza vaccination recruits few new T cells, the authors suggested.

This clonotype showed up just a few times. Antigen: not known. In TCRdb, the RT-PCR reads were re-called with MiXCR into one record per CDR3 protein. The sample lists roughly 670,000 distinct CDR3 sequences, approximately 14% occurring once. The CDR3 loop spans 16 amino acids. Per the germline V gene, CDR1 is SGHAT and CDR2 is FQNNGV. V dropped 6 bases and J dropped 4; count of bases not matched to a gene: 6. The rearrangement joins TRBV11-2 to TRBJ2-1; 13 bases map to TRBD2. The sequencing here drew on PBMCs from blood, taken 14 to 15 days before vaccination. The TCR originated in a man aged 45-60 years who received an inactivated influenza vaccine. CDR3 in DNA: TGTGCCAGCAGTTTTACTAGCGGGGGGGTGTACAATGAGCAGTTCTTC. Translated, it gives CASSFTSGGVYNEQFF.